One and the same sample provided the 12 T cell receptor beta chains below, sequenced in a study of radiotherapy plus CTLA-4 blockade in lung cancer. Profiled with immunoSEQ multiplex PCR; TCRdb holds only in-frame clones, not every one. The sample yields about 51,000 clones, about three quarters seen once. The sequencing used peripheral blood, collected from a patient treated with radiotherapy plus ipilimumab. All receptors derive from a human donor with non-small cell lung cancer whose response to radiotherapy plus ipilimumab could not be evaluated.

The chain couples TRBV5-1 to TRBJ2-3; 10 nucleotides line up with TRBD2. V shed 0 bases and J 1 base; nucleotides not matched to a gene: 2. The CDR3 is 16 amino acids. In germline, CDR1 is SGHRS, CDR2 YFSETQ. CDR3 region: CASSLATSGGTDTQYF. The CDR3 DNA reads TGCGCCAGCAGCTTGGCTACTAGCGGGGGCACAGATACGCAGTATTTT.

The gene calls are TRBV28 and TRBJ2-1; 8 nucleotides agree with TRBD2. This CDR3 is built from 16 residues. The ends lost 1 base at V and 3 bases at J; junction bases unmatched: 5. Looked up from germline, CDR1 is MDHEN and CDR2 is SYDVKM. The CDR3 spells CASSLSGSGVYNEQFF. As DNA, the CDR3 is TGTGCCAGCAGTTTATCGGGTAGCGGGGTCTACAATGAGCAGTTCTTC.

The CDR3 DNA is TGCGCCAGCAGCTTCGGACTAGTCAACTTCAATGAGCAGTTCTTC. Translating gives CASSFGLVNFNEQFF. The rearrangement links TRBV5-1 to TRBJ2-1; 7 bases are shared with TRBD2. The CDR3 totals 15 residues. With V trimmed by 2 bases and J by 6 bases, 8 bases remained unmatched. Looked up from germline, CDR1 is SGHRS and CDR2 is YFSETQ.

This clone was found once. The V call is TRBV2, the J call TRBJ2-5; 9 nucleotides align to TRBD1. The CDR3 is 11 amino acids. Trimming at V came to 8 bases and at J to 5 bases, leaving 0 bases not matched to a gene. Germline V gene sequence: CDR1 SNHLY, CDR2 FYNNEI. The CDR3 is CASDRGETQYF. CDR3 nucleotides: TGTGCCAGCGACAGGGGGGAGACCCAGTACTTC.

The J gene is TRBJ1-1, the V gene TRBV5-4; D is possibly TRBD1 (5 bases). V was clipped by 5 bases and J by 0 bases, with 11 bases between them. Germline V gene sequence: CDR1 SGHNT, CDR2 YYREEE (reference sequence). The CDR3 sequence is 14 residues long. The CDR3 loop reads CASSSQGLNTEAFF. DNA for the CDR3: TGTGCCAGCAGTAGTCAGGGCCTGAACACTGAAGCTTTCTTT.

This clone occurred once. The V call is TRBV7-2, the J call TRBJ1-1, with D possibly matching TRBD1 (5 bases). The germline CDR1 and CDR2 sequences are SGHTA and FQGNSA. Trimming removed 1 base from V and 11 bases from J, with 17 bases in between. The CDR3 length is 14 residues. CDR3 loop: CASSLDGGIGRAFF. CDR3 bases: TGTGCCAGCAGCTTAGACGGGGGTATAGGTCGGGCTTTCTTT.

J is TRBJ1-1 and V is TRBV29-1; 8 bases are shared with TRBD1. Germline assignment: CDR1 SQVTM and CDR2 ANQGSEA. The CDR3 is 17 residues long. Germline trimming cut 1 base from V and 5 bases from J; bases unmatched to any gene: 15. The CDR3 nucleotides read TGCAGCGTTGAAGCAAAGGACAGGGTGCATGGTGAGACTGAAGCTTTCTTT. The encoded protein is CSVEAKDRVHGETEAFF.

This chain's CDR3 is CASSPAGAGANVLTF. DNA for the CDR3: TGCGCCAGCAGCCCAGCGGGGGCCGGGGCCAACGTCCTGACTTTC. The J gene is TRBJ2-6, the V gene TRBV5-1; 8 bases line up with TRBD2. Germline V gives CDR1 SGHRS, CDR2 YFSETQ. The CDR3 is 15 residues long. V dropped 4 bases and J dropped 4; count of bases not matched to a gene: 4.

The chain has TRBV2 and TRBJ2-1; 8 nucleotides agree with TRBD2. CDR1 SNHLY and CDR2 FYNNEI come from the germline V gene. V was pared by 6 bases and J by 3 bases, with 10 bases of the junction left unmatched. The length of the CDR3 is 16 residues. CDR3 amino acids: CASRATSGGNYNEQFF. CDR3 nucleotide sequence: TGTGCCAGCAGGGCCACTAGCGGAGGGAACTACAATGAGCAGTTCTTC.

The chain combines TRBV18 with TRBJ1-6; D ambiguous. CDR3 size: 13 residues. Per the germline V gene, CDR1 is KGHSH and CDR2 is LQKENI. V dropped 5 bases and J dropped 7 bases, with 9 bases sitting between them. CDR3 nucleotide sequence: TGTGCCAGCTCAACCGGGGAAAATTCACCCCTCCACTTT. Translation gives CASSTGENSPLHF.

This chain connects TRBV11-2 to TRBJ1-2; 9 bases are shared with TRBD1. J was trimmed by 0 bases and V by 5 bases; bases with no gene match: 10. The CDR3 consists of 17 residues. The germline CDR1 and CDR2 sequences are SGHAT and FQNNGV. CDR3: CASSPSGTGRTNYGYTF. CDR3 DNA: TGTGCCAGCAGCCCGTCCGGGACAGGGAGAACTAACTATGGCTACACCTTC.

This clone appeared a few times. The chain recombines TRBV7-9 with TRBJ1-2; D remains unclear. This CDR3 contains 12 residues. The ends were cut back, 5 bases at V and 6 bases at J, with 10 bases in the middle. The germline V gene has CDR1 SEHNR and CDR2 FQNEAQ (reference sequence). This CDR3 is CASSQSANGYTF. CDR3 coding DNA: TGTGCCAGCAGCCAAAGTGCGAATGGCTACACCTTC.